This T cell receptor beta chain was retrieved from a study of blood T cell repertoires in COVID-19. About the research overall: The United States, Italy and Spain were the sources of the acute and convalescent COVID-19 samples. Sample material is recorded as cDNA or gDNA derived from T cells, B-cell-depleted T cells, or PBMCs.

CDR1 is MGHRA and CDR2 is YSYEKL in the germline V gene. CDR3 size: 16 residues. V shed 0 bases, J shed 2 bases, and the junction held 5 bases outside the gene matches. Participants' reported clinical history set cohort assignment. The authors' processing: Nucleated cell counts were estimated from reference gene primer amplification. Generated by immunoSEQ multiplex PCR, the TCRdb table keeps only in-frame clones and is missing some. From that table come the V and J calls and clone size; the DNA was used to work out D and trimming. The table has roughly 350,000 clones, about 92% seen once. The sequence was collected from a woman in her twenties or thirties who had recovered from COVID-19. The sequencing input was PBMCs or T cells enriched from blood (not recorded which). The V gene is TRBV4-1, the J gene TRBJ1-2; 8 bases fit TRBD1. In DNA form, the CDR3 reads TGCGCCAGCAGCCAAGATCCTCCAGGGGGCAACTATGGCTACACCTTC. Protein sequence: CASSQDPPGGNYGYTF.